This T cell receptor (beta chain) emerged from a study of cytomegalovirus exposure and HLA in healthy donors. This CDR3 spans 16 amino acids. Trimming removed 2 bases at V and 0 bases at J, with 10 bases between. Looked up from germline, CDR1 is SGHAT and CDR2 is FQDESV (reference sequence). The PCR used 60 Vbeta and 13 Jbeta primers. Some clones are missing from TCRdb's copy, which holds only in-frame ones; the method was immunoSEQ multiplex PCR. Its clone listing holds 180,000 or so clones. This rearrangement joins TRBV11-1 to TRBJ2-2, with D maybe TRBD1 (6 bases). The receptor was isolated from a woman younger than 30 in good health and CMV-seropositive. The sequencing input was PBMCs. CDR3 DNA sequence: TGTGCCAGCAGCTTAAGGGGGAGCCCGAACACCGGGGAGCTGTTTTTT. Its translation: CASSLRGSPNTGELFF.